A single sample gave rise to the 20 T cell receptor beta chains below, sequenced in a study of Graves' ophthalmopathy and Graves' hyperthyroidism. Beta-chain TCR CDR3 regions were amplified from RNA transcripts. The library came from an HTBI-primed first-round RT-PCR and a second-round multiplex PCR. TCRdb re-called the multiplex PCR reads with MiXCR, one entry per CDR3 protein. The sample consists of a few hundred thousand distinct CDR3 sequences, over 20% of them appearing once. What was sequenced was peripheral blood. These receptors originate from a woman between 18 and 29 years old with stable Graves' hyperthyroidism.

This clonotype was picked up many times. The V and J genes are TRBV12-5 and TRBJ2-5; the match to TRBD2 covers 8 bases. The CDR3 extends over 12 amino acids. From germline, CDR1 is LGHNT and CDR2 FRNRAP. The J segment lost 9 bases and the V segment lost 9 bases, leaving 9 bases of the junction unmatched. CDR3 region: CASRLAPGPQYF. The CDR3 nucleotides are TGTGCTAGCCGACTAGCGCCGGGGCCCCAGTACTTC.

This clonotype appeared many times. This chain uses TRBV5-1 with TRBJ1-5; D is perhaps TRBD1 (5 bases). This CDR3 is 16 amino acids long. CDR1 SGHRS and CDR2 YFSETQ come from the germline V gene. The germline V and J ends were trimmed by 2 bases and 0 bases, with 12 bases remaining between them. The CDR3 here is CASSFGLGDSNQPQHF. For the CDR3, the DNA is TGCGCCAGCAGCTTCGGTTTGGGGGATAGCAATCAGCCCCAGCATTTT.

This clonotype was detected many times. The CDR3 coding sequence is TGTGCCATCACCTGGGGACTAGCGAGCCACGAGCAGTACTTC. Protein product: CAITWGLASHEQYF. This chain connects TRBV10-3 to TRBJ2-7; TRBD2 aligns across 10 bases. Germline V lookup: CDR1 ENHRY, CDR2 SYGVKD. The CDR3 runs to 14 residues. V lost 7 bases to trimming and J lost 5 bases; unmatched junction nucleotides: 8.

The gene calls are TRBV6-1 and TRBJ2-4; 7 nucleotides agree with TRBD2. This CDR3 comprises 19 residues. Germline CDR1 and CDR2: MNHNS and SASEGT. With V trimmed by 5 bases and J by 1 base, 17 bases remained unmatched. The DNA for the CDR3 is TGTGCCAGCAGTCATCAGATGGTTTGGGAGGGGTCGGCCAAAAACATTCAGTACTTC. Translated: CASSHQMVWEGSAKNIQYF.

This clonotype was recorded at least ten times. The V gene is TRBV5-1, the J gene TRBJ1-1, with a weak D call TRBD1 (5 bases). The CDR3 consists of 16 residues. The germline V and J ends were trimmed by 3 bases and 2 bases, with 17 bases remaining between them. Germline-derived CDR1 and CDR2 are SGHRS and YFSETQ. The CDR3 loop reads CASSWKTRVGNTEAFF. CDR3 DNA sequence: TGCGCCAGCAGCTGGAAGACCAGGGTGGGTAACACTGAAGCTTTCTTT.

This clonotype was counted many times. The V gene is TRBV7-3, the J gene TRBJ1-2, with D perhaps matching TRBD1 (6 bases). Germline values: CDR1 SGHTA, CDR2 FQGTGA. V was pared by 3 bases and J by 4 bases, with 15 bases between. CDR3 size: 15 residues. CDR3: CASSFPGGVTYGYTF. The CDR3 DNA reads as TGTGCCAGCAGCTTTCCCGGGGGCGTGACCTATGGCTACACCTTC.

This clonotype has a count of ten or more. CDR3 sequence reads: CASARDSQETQYF. In DNA form, the CDR3 reads TGTGCCAGTGCCCGGGACTCCCAAGAGACCCAGTACTTC. The rearrangement uses TRBV19 and TRBJ2-5; possibly TRBD2 for D (6 bases). The germline V and J ends were trimmed by 8 bases and 1 base, with 11 bases remaining between them. This CDR3 spans 13 amino acids. Germline V gives CDR1 LNHDA, CDR2 SQIVND (reference sequence).

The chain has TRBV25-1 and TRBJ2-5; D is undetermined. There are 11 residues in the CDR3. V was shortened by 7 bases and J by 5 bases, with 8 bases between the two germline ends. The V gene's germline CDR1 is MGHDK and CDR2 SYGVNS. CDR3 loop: CASTYKETQYF. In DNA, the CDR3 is TGTGCCAGCACATACAAGGAGACCCAGTACTTC. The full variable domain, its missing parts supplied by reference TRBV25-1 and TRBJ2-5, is EADIYQTPRYLVIGTGKKITLECSQTMGHDKMYWYQQDPGMELHLIHYSYGVNSTEKGDLSSESTVSRIRTEHFPLTLESARPSHTSQYLCASTYKETQYFGPGTRLLVL.

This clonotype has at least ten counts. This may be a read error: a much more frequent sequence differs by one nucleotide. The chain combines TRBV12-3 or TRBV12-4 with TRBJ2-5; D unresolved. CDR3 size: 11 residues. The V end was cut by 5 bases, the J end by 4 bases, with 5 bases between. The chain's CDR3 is CASSIRETQYF. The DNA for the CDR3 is TGTGCCAGCAGTATCCGAGAGACCCAGTACTTC.

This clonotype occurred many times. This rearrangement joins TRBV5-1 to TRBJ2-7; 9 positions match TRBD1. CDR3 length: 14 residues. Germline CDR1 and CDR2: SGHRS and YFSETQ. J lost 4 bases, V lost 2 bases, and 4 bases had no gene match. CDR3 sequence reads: CASSLTGGTYEQYF. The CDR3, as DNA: TGCGCCAGCAGCTTAACAGGGGGCACTTACGAGCAGTACTTC.

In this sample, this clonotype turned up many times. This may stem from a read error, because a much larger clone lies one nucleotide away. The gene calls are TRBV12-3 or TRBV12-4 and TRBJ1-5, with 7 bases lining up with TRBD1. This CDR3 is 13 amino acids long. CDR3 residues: CASSHRGNRPQHF. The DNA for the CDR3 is TGTGCCAGCAGCCACAGGGGTAATCGGCCCCAGCATTTT.

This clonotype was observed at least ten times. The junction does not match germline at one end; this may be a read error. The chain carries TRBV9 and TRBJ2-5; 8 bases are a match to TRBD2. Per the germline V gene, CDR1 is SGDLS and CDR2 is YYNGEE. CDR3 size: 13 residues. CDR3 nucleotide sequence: TGTGCCAGCAATGTACGGGAGGGCCGTGATATGCACTTC. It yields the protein CASNVREGRDMHF.

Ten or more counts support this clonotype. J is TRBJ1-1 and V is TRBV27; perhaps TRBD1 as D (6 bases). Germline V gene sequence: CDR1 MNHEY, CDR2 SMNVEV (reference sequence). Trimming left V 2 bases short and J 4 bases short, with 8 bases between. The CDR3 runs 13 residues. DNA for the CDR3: TGTGCCAGCAGTTTACAGGGGACCACTGAAGCTTTCTTT. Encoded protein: CASSLQGTTEAFF.

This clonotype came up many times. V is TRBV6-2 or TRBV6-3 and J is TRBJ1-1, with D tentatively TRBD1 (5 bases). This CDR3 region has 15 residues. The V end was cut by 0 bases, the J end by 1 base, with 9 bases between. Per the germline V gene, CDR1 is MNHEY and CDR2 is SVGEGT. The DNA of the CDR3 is TGTGCCAGCAGTTACTCGCCGGGGCGGAACACTGAAGCTTTCTTT. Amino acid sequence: CASSYSPGRNTEAFF.

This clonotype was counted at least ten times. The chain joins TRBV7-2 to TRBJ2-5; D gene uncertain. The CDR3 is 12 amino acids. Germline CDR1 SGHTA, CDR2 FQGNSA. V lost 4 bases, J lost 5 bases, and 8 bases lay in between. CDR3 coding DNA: TGTGCCAGCAGCTATGTCGTGGAGACCCAGTACTTC. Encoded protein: CASSYVVETQYF.

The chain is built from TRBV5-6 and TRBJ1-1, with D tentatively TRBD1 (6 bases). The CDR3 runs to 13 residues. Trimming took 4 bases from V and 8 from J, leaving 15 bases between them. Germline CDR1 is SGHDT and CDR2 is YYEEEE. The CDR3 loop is CASSPGTSHEAFF. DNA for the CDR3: TGTGCCAGCAGCCCCGGGACATCCCACGAAGCTTTCTTT.

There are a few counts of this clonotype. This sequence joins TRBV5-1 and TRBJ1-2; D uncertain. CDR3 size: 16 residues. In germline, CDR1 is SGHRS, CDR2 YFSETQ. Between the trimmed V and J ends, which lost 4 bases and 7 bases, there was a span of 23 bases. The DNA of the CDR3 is TGCGCCAGCAGCCTAAGCCCCGGTCGAGGCCGGGGTGGCTACACCTTC. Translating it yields CASSLSPGRGRGGYTF.

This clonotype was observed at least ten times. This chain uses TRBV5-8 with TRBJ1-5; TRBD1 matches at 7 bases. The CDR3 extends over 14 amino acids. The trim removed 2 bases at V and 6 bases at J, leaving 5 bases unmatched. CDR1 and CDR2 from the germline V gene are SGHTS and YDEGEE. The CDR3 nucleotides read TGTGCCAGCAGCTTTCGACAGGGTGGTCAGCCCCAGCATTTT. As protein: CASSFRQGGQPQHF.

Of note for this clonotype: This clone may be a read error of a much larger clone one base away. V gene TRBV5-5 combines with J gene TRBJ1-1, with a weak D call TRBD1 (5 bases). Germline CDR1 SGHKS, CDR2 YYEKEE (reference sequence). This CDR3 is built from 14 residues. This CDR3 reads CASSLTGRTTESFF. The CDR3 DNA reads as TGTGCCAGCAGCTTAACAGGAAGGACCACTGAATCTTTCTTT.

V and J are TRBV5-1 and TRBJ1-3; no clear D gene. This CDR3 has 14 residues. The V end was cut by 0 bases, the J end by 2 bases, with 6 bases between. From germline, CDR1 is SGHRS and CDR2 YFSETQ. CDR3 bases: TGCGCCAGCAGCTTGGGAGCCCCTGGAAACACCATATATTTT. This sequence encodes CASSLGAPGNTIYF.